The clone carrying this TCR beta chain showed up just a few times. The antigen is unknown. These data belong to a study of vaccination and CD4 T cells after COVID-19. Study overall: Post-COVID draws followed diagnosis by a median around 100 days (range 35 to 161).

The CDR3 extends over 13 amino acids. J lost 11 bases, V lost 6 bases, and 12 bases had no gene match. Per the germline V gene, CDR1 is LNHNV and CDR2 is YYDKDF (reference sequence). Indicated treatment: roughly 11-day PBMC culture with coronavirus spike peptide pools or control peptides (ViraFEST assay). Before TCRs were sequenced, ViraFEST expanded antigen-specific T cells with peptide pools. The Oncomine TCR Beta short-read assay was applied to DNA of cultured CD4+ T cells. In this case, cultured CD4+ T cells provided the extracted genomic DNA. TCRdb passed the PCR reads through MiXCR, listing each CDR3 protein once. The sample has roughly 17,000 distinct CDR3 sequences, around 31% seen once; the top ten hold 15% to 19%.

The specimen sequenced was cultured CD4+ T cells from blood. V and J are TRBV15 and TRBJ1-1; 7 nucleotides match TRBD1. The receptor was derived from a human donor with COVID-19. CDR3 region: CATRGTPGQMAFF. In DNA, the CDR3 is TGTGCCACCAGGGGTACCCCGGGACAGATGGCTTTCTTT.